The 27 T cell receptor beta chains below were found in one sample sequenced in a study of blood T cell repertoires in COVID-19 (TCRdb year 2020). The library relied on the immunoSEQ multiplex PCR assay. The clones in this table, taken by TCRdb from immuneACCESS, are in-frame only. Not every clone is retained; where verified, under half of the shortfall comes from an unresolved V gene, and the cause of the rest is unknown. The sample has over 80,000 clones on record, over 70% of them singletons. The ten largest clones take up approximately 15% of the sample. The sample was peripheral blood. The receptors come from a woman aged 55-70 years with acute or convalescent COVID-19.

V gene TRBV7-8 combines with J gene TRBJ1-2; 7 bases are a match to TRBD1. The length of the CDR3 is 14 residues. Germline lookup yields CDR1 SGHVS and CDR2 FQNEAQ. The junction had 11 bases not matched to a gene; V was cut back by 5 bases and J by 8 bases. This chain's CDR3 is CASSPGGQSNGYTF. CDR3 nucleotides: TGTGCCAGCAGCCCTGGGGGACAGTCAAACGGCTACACCTTC.

This clone has a single count. The chain combines TRBV5-1 with TRBJ2-5; 7 bases fit TRBD2. V shed 1 base, J shed 2 bases, and the junction held 5 bases outside the gene matches. The germline V gene has CDR1 SGHRS and CDR2 YFSETQ. The CDR3 has 15 amino acids. CDR3 region: CASSLFPGLQETQYF. The CDR3 nucleotides read TGCGCCAGCAGCTTGTTTCCGGGACTACAAGAGACCCAGTACTTC.

V gene TRBV6-6 combines with J gene TRBJ1-2, with D perhaps matching TRBD1 (5 bases). Germline-derived CDR1 and CDR2 are MNHNY and SVGAGI (reference sequence). With 6 bases removed from V and 8 bases from J, the gap between germline ends came to 13 bases. CDR3 length equals 12 residues. The CDR3 sequence is CASSHGGVGYTF. In nucleotides, the CDR3 is TGTGCCAGCAGCCACGGGGGTGTAGGCTACACCTTC.

The genes are TRBV6-5 and TRBJ1-2; D gene unclear. V gave up 2 bases and J gave up 7 bases, with 8 bases separating them. The germline CDR1 and CDR2 sequences are MNHEY and SVGAGI. The CDR3 spans 12 residues. The CDR3 loop is CASSYVGSGYTF. CDR3 nucleotides: TGTGCCAGCAGTTACGTCGGGAGTGGCTACACCTTC.

The V call is TRBV11-2, the J call TRBJ1-6; 9 nucleotides agree with TRBD1. Germline V lookup: CDR1 SGHAT, CDR2 FQNNGV. Trimming at V came to 0 bases and at J to 10 bases, leaving 7 bases not matched to a gene. The CDR3 loop spans 16 amino acids. As DNA, the CDR3 is TGTGCCAGCAGCTTAGAGGGGGACAGGGTTCAATCACCCCTCCACTTT. This codes for CASSLEGDRVQSPLHF.

This clone is a singleton in its sample. This sequence joins TRBV5-1 and TRBJ1-1; 8 bases line up with TRBD1. The CDR3 is made up of 15 amino acids. J was trimmed by 3 bases and V by 4 bases; bases with no gene match: 8. Germline assignment: CDR1 SGHRS and CDR2 YFSETQ. CDR3: CASSPGQGSHTEAFF. The DNA for the CDR3 is TGCGCCAGCAGCCCCGGACAGGGAAGTCACACTGAAGCTTTCTTT.

The genes are TRBV9 and TRBJ2-3; D perhaps matches TRBD2 (7 bases). Germline CDR1 reads SGDLS; CDR2 reads YYNGEE. The V end was cut by 0 bases, the J end by 1 base, with 12 bases between. The length of the CDR3 is 16 residues. DNA of the CDR3: TGTGCCAGCAGCGTAGCCTCCGGGGGGCGCACAGATACGCAGTATTTT. This gives the protein CASSVASGGRTDTQYF.

This chain connects TRBV5-1 to TRBJ1-5; D is unclear. CDR3 size: 14 residues. The germline gives CDR1 SGHRS, CDR2 YFSETQ. The ends were cut back, 0 bases at V and 5 bases at J, with 9 bases in the middle. The DNA for the CDR3 is TGCGCCAGCAGCTTGGGCAGTCTGGATCAGCCCCAGCATTTT. Amino acids: CASSLGSLDQPQHF.

CDR3 bases: TGTGCCAGCAGCCTGAGCCTCTCTGGAAACACCATATATTTT. Amino acid sequence: CASSLSLSGNTIYF. The chain joins TRBV6-5 to TRBJ1-3; D unresolved. Per the germline V gene, CDR1 is MNHEY and CDR2 is SVGAGI. This CDR3 spans 14 amino acids. The V end lost 6 bases, the J end lost 0 bases, and 9 bases lay between the germline ends.

The J gene is TRBJ1-5, the V gene TRBV6-1, with D uncertain. The CDR3 is 13 residues long. The V gene lost 3 bases and the J gene lost 4 bases, with 7 bases spanning the gap. Germline lookup yields CDR1 MNHNS and CDR2 SASEGT. CDR3 protein: CASSDGSNQPQHF. CDR3 bases: TGTGCCAGCAGTGACGGTTCTAATCAGCCCCAGCATTTT.

This chain links TRBV3-1 (or the pseudogene TRBV3-2) with TRBJ1-3, with 7 bases lining up with TRBD1. This CDR3 is 14 amino acids long. CDR1 and CDR2 (germline): LGHDT, YNNKEL (reference sequence). V trimming: 4 bases; J trimming: 3 bases; junction bases outside the gene matches: 3. CDR3 nucleotides: TGTGCCAGCAGCCCCCGGGACAGTGGAAACACCATATATTTT. Residues: CASSPRDSGNTIYF.

The J gene is TRBJ1-5, the V gene TRBV2; 7 positions match TRBD1. The CDR3 has 15 amino acids. V lost 8 bases and J lost 6; bases outside the gene matches: 13. The V gene's germline CDR1 is SNHLY and CDR2 FYNNEI. CDR3 in amino acids: CASDPTGQASQPQHF. The CDR3 DNA sequence: TGTGCCAGCGATCCCACCGGACAGGCGAGTCAGCCCCAGCATTTT.

The chain recombines TRBV5-1 with TRBJ1-4; D gene unclear. CDR1 and CDR2 (germline): SGHRS, YFSETQ. The CDR3 has 14 residues. Trimming removed 0 bases from V and 5 bases from J, with 8 bases in between. CDR3 in amino acids: CASSLGTGNEKLFF. The CDR3 nucleotides read TGCGCCAGCAGCTTGGGGACGGGGAATGAAAAACTGTTTTTT.

This clone was detected only once. The rearrangement joins TRBV7-2 to TRBJ2-3; no definite D call. The germline V gene has CDR1 SGHTA and CDR2 FQGNSA. V was clipped by 5 bases and J by 6 bases, with 18 bases between them. The CDR3 runs to 15 residues. The CDR3 region is CASSRTGSASDTQYF. In DNA, the CDR3 is TGTGCCAGCAGCCGTACCGGGTCCGCTTCGGATACGCAGTATTTT.

The chain carries TRBV7-6 and TRBJ2-7; 8 bases fit TRBD1. This CDR3 is 15 amino acids long. J was trimmed by 2 bases and V by 5 bases; bases with no gene match: 8. Per germline, CDR1 SGHVS and CDR2 FNYEAQ. CDR3 nucleotides: TGTGCCAGCAGCCCAACCTTGGACAGGGCCTACGAGCAGTACTTC. It encodes CASSPTLDRAYEQYF.

This rearrangement joins TRBV5-4 to TRBJ2-2; D is unresolved. V lost 0 bases and J 6 bases, leaving 9 bases between the germline ends. The CDR3 runs to 14 residues. CDR1 and CDR2 from the germline V gene are SGHNT and YYREEE (reference sequence). The CDR3 region is CASSLDSSSGELFF. Written as DNA, the CDR3 is TGTGCCAGCAGCTTGGATTCGTCTTCCGGGGAGCTGTTTTTT. The variable domain in full, completed from reference TRBV5-4 and TRBJ2-2, reads ETGVTQSPTHLIKTRGQQVTLRCSSQSGHNTVSWYQQALGQGPQFIFQYYREEENGRGNFPPRFSGLQFPNYSSELNVNALELDDSALYLCASSLDSSSGELFFGEGSRLTVL.

The sample holds a few counts of this clone. This chain connects TRBV18 to TRBJ1-4; 8 nucleotides line up with TRBD1. The CDR3 length is 20 residues. Germline assignment: CDR1 KGHSH and CDR2 LQKENI. Germline trimming cut 1 base from V and 5 bases from J; bases unmatched to any gene: 18. The CDR3 DNA reads as TGTGCCAGCTCACCACTAGCGTCCAGGGGGCGCCTCGGGGGGAATGAAAAACTGTTTTTT. Amino acids: CASSPLASRGRLGGNEKLFF.

The V call is TRBV7-9, the J call TRBJ1-1, with no clear D. Germline values: CDR1 SEHNR, CDR2 FQNEAQ (reference sequence). CDR3 length equals 13 residues. The V and J ends lost 3 bases and 1 base respectively, with 6 bases between them. The chain's CDR3 is CASSFSGNTEAFF. CDR3 sequence (DNA): TGTGCCAGCAGCTTTTCAGGGAACACTGAAGCTTTCTTT. The full variable domain, in which reference TRBV7-9 and TRBJ1-1 provide the parts outside the CDR3, is DTGVSQNPRHKITKRGQNVTFRCDPISEHNRLYWYRQTLGQGPEFLTYFQNEAQLEKSRLLSDRFSAERPKGSFSTLEIQRTEQGDSAMYLCASSFSGNTEAFFGQGTRLTVV.

This sequence joins TRBV7-9 and TRBJ1-2, with a weak D call TRBD1 (5 bases). Germline V lookup: CDR1 SEHNR, CDR2 FQNEAQ (reference sequence). Between the trimmed V and J ends, which lost 5 bases and 1 base, there was a span of 14 bases. This CDR3 has 15 residues. The CDR3 DNA reads TGTGCCAGCAGCCACGCCTCCCAGGGTAACTATGGCTACACCTTC. This gives the protein CASSHASQGNYGYTF.

This chain links TRBV11-3 with TRBJ2-1, with 7 bases identical to TRBD1. Germline V lookup: CDR1 SGHNT, CDR2 YENEEA. Unmatched junction bases numbered 10, after V lost 6 bases and J lost 8 bases. This CDR3 region has 14 residues. CDR3 sequence (DNA): TGTGCCAGCAGGGGGAAGGGGGCTTGGGATGAGCAGTTCTTC. Translating gives CASRGKGAWDEQFF.

V usage is TRBV7-9 and J usage is TRBJ1-5; TRBD1 agrees at 7 bases. V gave up 6 bases and J gave up 0 bases; unmatched junction bases: 8. CDR1 SEHNR and CDR2 FQNEAQ come from the germline V gene (reference sequence). The CDR3 totals 16 residues. The CDR3 reads CASSRDRVDSNQPQHF. The CDR3 nucleotides are TGTGCCAGCAGTCGCGACAGGGTCGATAGCAATCAGCCCCAGCATTTT.

In its sample, this clone was seen once. V and J are TRBV5-1 and TRBJ1-6; the match to TRBD1 covers 9 bases. The CDR3 contains 14 residues. J lost 10 bases, V lost 4 bases, and 6 bases had no gene match. Germline CDR1 is SGHRS and CDR2 is YFSETQ. In nucleotides, the CDR3 is TGCGCCAGCAGCGTGGGGACAGGGATATCACCCCTCCACTTT. Amino acids: CASSVGTGISPLHF.

The gene calls are TRBV5-1 and TRBJ2-1, with TRBD2 matching over 13 bases. With V trimmed by 1 base and J by 8 bases, 15 bases remained unmatched. The CDR3 covers 19 residues. The germline CDR1 and CDR2 sequences are SGHRS and YFSETQ. CDR3 region: CASSLLFPPGLAGEDEQFF. The CDR3 DNA follows: TGCGCCAGCAGCTTGTTGTTTCCCCCTGGACTAGCGGGAGAGGATGAGCAGTTCTTC.

This chain links TRBV19 with TRBJ1-5; a possible D gene is TRBD1 (6 bases). Germline V gene data show CDR1 as LNHDA and CDR2 as SQIVND (reference sequence). With 5 bases removed from V and 0 bases from J, the gap between germline ends came to 8 bases. The CDR3 has 14 residues. The CDR3, as DNA: TGTGCCAGTAGTCGAGGGGGTAGCAATCAGCCCCAGCATTTT. It encodes CASSRGGSNQPQHF.

This chain uses TRBV1 with TRBJ2-1; TRBD2 is the table's D call, not checked against the DNA. TRBV1 corresponds to a pseudogene. The CDR3 has 16 residues. In DNA form, the CDR3 reads TGCACCAGCAGCGCTTCTAGCGGGACCTTCTACAATGAGCAGTTCTTC. Its translation: CTSSASSGTFYNEQFF.

The chain combines TRBV7-6 with TRBJ2-7; 8 nucleotides line up with TRBD1. V trimming: 1 base; J trimming: 5 bases; junction bases outside the gene matches: 10. CDR1 and CDR2 (germline): SGHVS, FNYEAQ. The CDR3 spans 16 residues. This CDR3 reads CASSLVSQGAGNEQYF. The CDR3 DNA is TGTGCCAGCAGCTTAGTCTCCCAGGGGGCGGGGAACGAGCAGTACTTC. Together with reference TRBV7-6 and TRBJ2-7, the CDR3 gives the full variable domain: GAGVSQSPRYKVTKRGQDVALRCDPISGHVSLYWYRQALGQGPEFLTYFNYEAQQDKSGLPNDRFSAERPEGSISTLTIQRTEQRDSAMYRCASSLVSQGAGNEQYFGPGTRLTVT.

This chain connects TRBV6-1 to TRBJ1-5, with no clear D. CDR3 length: 14 residues. Germline loops: CDR1 MNHNS, CDR2 SASEGT. Trimming took off 1 base at V and 7 bases at J, with 11 bases between the two ends. CDR3 residues: CASSEGGGKQPQHF. The DNA for the CDR3 is TGTGCCAGCAGTGAAGGTGGAGGGAAACAGCCCCAGCATTTT.